Below, one TCR beta chain is given with its context. The ends were cut back, 0 bases at V and 3 bases at J, with 6 bases in the middle. The CDR3 is 13 amino acids. Germline CDR1 reads SGDLS; CDR2 reads YYNGEE. These data come from a study of blood T cell repertoires in COVID-19. Whole-study context: Italy, Spain and the United States were the sources of the convalescent and acute COVID-19 samples.

The Seattle patients, enrolled during active infection, were followed longitudinally. Repertoires were generated with immunoSEQ multiplex PCR, while TCRdb's copy carries only in-frame clones and drops some. The table has about 350,000 clones, roughly nine tenths seen once; the top ten hold 3% to 4.5%. Sequencing used peripheral blood. This chain connects TRBV9 to TRBJ2-5, with a tentative D call TRBD2 (6 bases). The receptor's source is a woman between 55 and 75 years old with COVID-19, enrolled during active disease. CDR3 nucleotides: TGTGCCAGCAGCGTAGGCGGGAAAGAGACCCAGTACTTC. Translated, it gives CASSVGGKETQYF.